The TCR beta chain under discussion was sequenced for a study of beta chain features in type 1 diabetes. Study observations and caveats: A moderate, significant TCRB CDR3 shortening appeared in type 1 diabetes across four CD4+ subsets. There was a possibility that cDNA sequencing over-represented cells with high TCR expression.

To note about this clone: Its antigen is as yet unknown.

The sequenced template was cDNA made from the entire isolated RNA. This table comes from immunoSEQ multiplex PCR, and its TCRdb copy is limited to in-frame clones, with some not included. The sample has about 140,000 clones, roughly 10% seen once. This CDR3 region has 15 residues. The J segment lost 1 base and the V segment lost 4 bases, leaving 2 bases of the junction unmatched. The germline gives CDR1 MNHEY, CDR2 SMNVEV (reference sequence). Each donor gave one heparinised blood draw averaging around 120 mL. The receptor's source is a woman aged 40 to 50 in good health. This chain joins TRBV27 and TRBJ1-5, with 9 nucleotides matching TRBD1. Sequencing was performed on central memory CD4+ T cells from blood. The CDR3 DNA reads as TGTGCCAGCAGTTCGGGACAGGGCAGCAATCAGCCCCAGCATTTT. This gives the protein CASSSGQGSNQPQHF.